This T cell receptor (beta chain) comes out of a study of T-cell memory formation after mild COVID-19. The wider study: The two donors had largely donor-specific TCR clusters.

Germline V gene sequence: CDR1 SGHRS, CDR2 YFSETQ. CDR3 length equals 13 residues. Trimming took off 7 bases at V and 3 bases at J, with 11 bases between the two ends. This clonotype was detected only a few times. Its antigen is not identified. With constant-segment primers, 5'RACE yielded cDNA libraries of TCR alpha and TCR beta that carried sample barcodes and UMIs. Using its own MiXCR run on the 5' RACE reads, TCRdb lists one record per CDR3 protein. The repertoire holds some 69,000 distinct CDR3 sequences, with approximately 16% as singletons. Study-level points and caveats: Contracting CD4+ clones lay largely in CM and EM, with CD8+ ones residing in EMRA. The study detected some responding clones in pre-infection memory, suggesting cross-reactive memory joined.

The genes are TRBV5-1 and TRBJ2-1; D unresolved. The sample consisted of PBMCs or a T cell subset sorted from them (not recorded which). The clonotype was recovered from an adult woman who had mild COVID-19 (a few samples of this study predate the infection). Cell type and time point are not known. Here the CDR3 reads CASARQYYNEQFF. The CDR3 DNA follows: TGCGCCAGCGCGAGGCAGTACTACAATGAGCAGTTCTTC.